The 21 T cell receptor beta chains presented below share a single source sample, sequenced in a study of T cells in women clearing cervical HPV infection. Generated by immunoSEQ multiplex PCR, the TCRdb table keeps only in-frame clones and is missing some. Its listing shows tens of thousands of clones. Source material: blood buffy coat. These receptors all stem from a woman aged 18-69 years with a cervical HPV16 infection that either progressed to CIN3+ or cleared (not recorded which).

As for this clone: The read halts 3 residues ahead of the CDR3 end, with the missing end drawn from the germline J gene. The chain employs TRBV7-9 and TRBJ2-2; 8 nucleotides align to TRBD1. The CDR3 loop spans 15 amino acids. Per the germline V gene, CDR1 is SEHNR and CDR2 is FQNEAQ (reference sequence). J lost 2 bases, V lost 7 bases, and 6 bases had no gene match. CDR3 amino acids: CASIPGQANTGELFF. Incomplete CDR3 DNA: TGTGCCAGCATACCGGGACAGGCCAACACCGGGGAG.

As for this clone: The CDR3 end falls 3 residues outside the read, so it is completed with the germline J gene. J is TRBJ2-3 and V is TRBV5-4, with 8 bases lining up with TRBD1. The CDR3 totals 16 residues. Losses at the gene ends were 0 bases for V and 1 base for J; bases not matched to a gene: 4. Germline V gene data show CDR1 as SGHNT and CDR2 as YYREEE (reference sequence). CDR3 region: CASSLGPGQGTDTQYF. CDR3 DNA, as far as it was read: TGTGCCAGCAGCTTGGGCCCGGGACAGGGCACAGATACG.

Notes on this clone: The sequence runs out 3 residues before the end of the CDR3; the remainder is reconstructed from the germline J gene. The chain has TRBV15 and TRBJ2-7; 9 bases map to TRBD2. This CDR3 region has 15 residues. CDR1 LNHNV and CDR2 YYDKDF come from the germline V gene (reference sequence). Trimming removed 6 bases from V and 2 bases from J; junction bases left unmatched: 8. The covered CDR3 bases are TGTGCCACCAGTTCTCGTGCGGGGGGGCCCTACGAG. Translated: CATSSRAGGPYE. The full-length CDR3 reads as CATSSRAGGPYEQYF.

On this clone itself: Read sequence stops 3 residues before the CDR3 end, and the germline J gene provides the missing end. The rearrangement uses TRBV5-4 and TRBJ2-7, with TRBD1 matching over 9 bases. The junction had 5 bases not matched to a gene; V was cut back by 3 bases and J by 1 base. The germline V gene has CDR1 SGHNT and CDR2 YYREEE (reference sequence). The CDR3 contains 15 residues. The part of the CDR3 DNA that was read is TGTGCCAGCAGCTCCTACAGGGGGCTATCCTACGAG. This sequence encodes CASSSYRGLSYE. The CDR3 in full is CASSSYRGLSYEQYF.

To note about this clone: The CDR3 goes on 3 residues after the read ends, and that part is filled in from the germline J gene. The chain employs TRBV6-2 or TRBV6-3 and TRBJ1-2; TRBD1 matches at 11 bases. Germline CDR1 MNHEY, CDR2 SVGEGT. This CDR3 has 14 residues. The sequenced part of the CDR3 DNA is TGTGCCAGCAGTTACGGGACAGGGGGACCGGAT. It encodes CASSYGTGGPD. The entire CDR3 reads CASSYGTGGPDYTF.

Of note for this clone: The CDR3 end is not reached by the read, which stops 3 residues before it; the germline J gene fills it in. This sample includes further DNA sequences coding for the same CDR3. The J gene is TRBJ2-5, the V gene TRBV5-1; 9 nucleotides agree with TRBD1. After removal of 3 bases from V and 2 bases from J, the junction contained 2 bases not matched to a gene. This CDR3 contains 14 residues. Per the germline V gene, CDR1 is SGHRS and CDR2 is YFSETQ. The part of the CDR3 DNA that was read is TGCGCCAGCAGCTCTGGACAGGGGCAAGAGACC. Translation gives CASSSGQGQET. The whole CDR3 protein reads CASSSGQGQETQYF.

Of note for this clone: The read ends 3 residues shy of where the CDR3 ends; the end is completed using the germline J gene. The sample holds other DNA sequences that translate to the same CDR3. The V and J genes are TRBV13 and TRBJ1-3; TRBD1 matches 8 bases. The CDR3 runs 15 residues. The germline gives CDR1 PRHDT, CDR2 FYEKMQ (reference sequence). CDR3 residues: CASSPGQDLSETIYF. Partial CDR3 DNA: TGTGCCAGCAGCCCGGGACAGGATCTTTCGGAGACG.

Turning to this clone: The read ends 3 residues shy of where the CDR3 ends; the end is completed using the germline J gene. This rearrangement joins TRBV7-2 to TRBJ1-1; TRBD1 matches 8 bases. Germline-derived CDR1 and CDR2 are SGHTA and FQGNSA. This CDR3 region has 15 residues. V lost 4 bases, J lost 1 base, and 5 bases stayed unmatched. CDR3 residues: CASSSQDRGNTEAFF. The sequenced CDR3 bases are TGTGCCAGCAGCTCTCAAGACAGGGGGAACACTGAA.

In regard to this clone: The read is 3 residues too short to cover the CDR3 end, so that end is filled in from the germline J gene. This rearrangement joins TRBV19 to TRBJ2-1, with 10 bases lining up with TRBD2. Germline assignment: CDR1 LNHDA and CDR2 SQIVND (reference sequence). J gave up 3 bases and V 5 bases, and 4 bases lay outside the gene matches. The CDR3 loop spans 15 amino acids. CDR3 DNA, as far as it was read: TGTGCCAGTAGTGCTAGCGGGGGCCACTACAATGAG. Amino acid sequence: CASSASGGHYNE. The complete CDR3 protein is CASSASGGHYNEQFF. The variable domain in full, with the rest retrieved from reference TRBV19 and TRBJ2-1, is DGGITQSPKYLFRKEGQNVTLSCEQNLNHDAMYWYRQDPGQGLRLIYYSQIVNDFQKGDIAEGYSVSREKKESFPLTVTSAQKNPTAFYLCASSASGGHYNEQFFGPGTRLTVL.

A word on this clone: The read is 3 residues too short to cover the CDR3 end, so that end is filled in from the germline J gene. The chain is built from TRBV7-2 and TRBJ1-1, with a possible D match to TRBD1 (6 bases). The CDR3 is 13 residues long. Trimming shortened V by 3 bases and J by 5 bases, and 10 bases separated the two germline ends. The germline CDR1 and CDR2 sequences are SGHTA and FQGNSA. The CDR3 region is CASSFSRGTEAFF. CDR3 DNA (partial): TGTGCCAGCAGCTTCTCGAGGGGGACTGAA.

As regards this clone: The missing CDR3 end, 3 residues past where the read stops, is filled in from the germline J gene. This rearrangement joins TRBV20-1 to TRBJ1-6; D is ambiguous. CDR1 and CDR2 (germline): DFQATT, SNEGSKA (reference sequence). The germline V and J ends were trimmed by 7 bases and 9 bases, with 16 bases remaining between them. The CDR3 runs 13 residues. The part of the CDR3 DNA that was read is TGCAGTGAGTTTCCAGGAACTCGTTCACCC. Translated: CSEFPGTRSP. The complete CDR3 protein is CSEFPGTRSPLHF.

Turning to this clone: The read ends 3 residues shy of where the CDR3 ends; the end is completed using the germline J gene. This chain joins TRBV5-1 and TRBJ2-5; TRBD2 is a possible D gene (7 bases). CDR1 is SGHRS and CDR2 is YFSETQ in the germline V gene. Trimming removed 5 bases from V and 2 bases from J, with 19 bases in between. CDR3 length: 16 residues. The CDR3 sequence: CASSRGAVGGQETQYF. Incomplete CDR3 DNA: TGCGCCAGCAGTCGGGGGGCGGTAGGAGGGCAAGAGACC.

The DNA read from the CDR3 is TGCAGTGCTAGTGGGGGGGCTTTTGGGTACAATGAG. Encoded protein: CSASGGAFGYNE. The complete CDR3 protein is CSASGGAFGYNEQFF. The J gene is TRBJ2-1, the V gene TRBV20-1, with D maybe TRBD2 (7 bases). The CDR3 end is not reached by the read, which stops 3 residues before it; the germline J gene fills it in. The germline gives CDR1 DFQATT, CDR2 SNEGSKA (reference sequence). The V end was cut by 3 bases, the J end by 4 bases, with 16 bases between. The CDR3 has 15 residues.

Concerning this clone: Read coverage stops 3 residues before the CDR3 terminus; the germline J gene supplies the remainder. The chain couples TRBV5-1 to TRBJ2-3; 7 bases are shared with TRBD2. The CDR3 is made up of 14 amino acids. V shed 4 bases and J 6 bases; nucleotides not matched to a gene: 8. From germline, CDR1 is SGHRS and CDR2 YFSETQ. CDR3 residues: CASSPGLDVDTQYF. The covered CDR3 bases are TGCGCCAGCAGCCCCGGACTAGATGTGGATACG. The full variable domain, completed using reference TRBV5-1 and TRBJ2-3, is KAGVTQTPRYLIKTRGQQVTLSCSPISGHRSVSWYQQTPGQGLQFLFEYFSETQRNKGNFPGRFSGRQFSNSRSEMNVSTLELGDSALYLCASSPGLDVDTQYFGPGTRLTVL.

The sequenced part of the CDR3 DNA is TGTGCCACCGCAAAGGGGGCAACGAACTATGGC. Amino acid sequence: CATAKGATNYG. The CDR3 in full is CATAKGATNYGYTF. The rearrangement links TRBV6-2 or TRBV6-3 to TRBJ1-2; the match to TRBD1 covers 7 bases. The read is 3 residues too short to cover the CDR3 end, so that end is filled in from the germline J gene. Germline assignment: CDR1 MNHEY and CDR2 SVGEGT. Unmatched junction bases numbered 10, after V lost 10 bases and J lost 2 bases. The CDR3 covers 14 residues.

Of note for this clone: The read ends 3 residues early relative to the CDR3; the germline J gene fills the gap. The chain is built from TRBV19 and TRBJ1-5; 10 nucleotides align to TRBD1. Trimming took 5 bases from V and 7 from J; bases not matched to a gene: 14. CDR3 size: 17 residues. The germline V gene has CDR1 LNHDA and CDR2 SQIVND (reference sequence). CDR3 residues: CASSVGTGAGDSQPQHF. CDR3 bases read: TGTGCCAGTAGTGTTGGGACAGGGGCTGGGGATAGCCAGCCC.

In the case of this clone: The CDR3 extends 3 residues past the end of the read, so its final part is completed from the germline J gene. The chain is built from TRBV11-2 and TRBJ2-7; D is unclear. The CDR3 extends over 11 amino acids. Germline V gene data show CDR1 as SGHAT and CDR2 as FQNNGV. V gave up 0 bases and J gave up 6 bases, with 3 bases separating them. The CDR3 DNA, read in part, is TGTGCCAGCAGCTTAGACGTCGAG. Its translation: CASSLDVE. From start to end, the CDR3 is CASSLDVEQYF. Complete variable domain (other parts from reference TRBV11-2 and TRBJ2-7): EAGVAQSPRYKIIEKRQSVAFWCNPISGHATLYWYQQILGQGPKLLIQFQNNGVVDDSQLPKDRFSAERLKGVDSTLKIQPAKLEDSAVYLCASSLDVEQYFGPGTRLTVT.

The part of the CDR3 DNA that was read is TGCGCCAGCAGCTGGGGGGACAGGGGTTCCGGGGAG. It yields the protein CASSWGDRGSGE. The complete CDR3 protein is CASSWGDRGSGELFF. The chain recombines TRBV5-1 with TRBJ2-2; 10 bases align to TRBD1. The missing CDR3 end, 3 residues past where the read stops, is filled in from the germline J gene. Germline CDR1 SGHRS, CDR2 YFSETQ. The CDR3 consists of 15 residues. V dropped 3 bases and J dropped 6; count of bases not matched to a gene: 5.

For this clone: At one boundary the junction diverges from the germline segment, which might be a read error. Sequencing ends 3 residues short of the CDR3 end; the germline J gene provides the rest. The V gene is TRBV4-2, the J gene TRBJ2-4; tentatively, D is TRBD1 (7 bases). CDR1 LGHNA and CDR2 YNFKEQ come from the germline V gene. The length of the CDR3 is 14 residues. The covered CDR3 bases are TGCGCCAGCAGCCAAGATTCCAGGGGGGACATT. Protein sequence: CASSQDSRGDI. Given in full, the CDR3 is CASSQDSRGDIQYF.

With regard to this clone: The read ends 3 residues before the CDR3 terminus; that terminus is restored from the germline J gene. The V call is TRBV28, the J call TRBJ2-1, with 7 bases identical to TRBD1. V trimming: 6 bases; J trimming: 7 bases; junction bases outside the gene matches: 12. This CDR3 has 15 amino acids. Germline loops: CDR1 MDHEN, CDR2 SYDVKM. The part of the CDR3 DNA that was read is TGTGCCAGCAGCGACCACGACAGGGTTTTAAATGAG. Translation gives CASSDHDRVLNE. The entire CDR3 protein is CASSDHDRVLNEQFF.

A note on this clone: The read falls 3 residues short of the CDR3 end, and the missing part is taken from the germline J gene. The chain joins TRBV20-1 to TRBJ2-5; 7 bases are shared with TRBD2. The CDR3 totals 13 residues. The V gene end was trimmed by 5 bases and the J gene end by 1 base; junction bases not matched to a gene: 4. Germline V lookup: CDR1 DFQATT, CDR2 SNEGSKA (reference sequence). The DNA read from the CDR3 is TGCAGTGCTCCGACTAGCTGCCAAGAGACC. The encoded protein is CSAPTSCQET. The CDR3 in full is CSAPTSCQETQYF.